This T cell receptor beta chain was obtained from a study of blood T cells in healthy people across ages. Notes on the study in general: No one knew whether donors had CMV, which possibly confounded expanded clonotype changes.

Every donor gave roughly 9.2 milliliters of peripheral blood. With a J-beta primer mix and a sample-barcoded 5' primer, a second PCR ran roughly 6 to 11 cycles. Per-sample output comprised a minimum of 2.5 million paired-end reads containing CDR3. TCRdb reprocessed the 5' RACE reads with MiXCR, giving one entry per CDR3 protein. The sample lists 450,000 to 650,000 distinct CDR3 sequences, less than 25% seen once, with approximately 8.7% in the top ten. Turning to this clonotype: Its antigen is still unknown.

This same sample was also taken into another study, of T cells of mothers and their children.

What was sequenced was blood. This clonotype was obtained from a boy aged 5-17 years in good health.

CDR3 nucleotide sequence: TGTGCCAGCAGCACCAGGGTTAATGAAAAACTGTTTTTT. It encodes CASSTRVNEKLFF. The V gene is TRBV2, the J gene TRBJ1-4; D is perhaps TRBD1 (5 bases). V gave up 6 bases and J gave up 4 bases, with 9 bases separating them. This CDR3 spans 13 amino acids. Germline CDR1 SNHLY, CDR2 FYNNEI.